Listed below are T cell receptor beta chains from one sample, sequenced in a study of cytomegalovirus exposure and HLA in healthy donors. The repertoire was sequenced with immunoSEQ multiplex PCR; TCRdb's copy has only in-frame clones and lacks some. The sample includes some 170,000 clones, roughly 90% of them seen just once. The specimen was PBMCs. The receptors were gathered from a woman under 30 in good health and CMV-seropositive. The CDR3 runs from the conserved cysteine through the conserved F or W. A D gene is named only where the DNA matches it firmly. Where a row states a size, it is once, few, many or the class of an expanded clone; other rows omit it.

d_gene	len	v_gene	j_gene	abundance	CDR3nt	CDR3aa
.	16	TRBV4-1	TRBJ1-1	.	TGCGCCAGCAGCCACTCCCTAACAGGGCCCGACACTGAAGCTTTCTTT	CASSHSLTGPDTEAFF
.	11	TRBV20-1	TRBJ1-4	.	TGCAGTGCTAGCCCCCTTGAAAAACTGTTTTTT	CSASPLEKLFF
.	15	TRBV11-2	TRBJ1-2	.	TGTGCCAGCAGCTTCCAACGTCGAGCTAACTATGGCTACACCTTC	CASSFQRRANYGYTF
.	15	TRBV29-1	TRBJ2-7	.	TGCAGCGCCTCGGGAATAGCAACAGTCCCCTACGAGCAGTACTTC	CSASGIATVPYEQYF
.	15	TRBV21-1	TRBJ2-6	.	TGTGCCAGCAGCAAATATGAGGCTGGGGCCAACGTCCTGACTTTC	CASSKYEAGANVLTF
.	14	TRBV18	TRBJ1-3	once	TGTGCCAGCTCACCCAGCGGGTCTGGAAACACCATATATTTT	CASSPSGSGNTIYF
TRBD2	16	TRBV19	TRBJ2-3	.	TGTGCCAGTAGTATGGGACTAGCGGGAGGGACAGATACGCAGTATTTT	CASSMGLAGGTDTQYF
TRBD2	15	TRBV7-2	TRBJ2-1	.	TGTGCCAGCAGGTTTACTAGCGGGATAGTGAATGAGCAGTTCTTC	CASRFTSGIVNEQFF
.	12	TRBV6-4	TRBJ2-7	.	TGTGCCATTACGGGACAAATCTACGAGCAGTACTTC	CAITGQIYEQYF
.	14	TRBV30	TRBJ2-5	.	TGTGCCTGGAGTGTTGGCAGATCCCAAGAGACCCAGTACTTC	CAWSVGRSQETQYF
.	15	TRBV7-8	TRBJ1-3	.	TGTGCCAGCAGCTTATTTTCGTCCTCTGGAAACACCATATATTTT	CASSLFSSSGNTIYF
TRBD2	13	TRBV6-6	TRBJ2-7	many	TGTGCCAGCAGCATCCGGGGGGGGTACGAGCAGTACTTC	CASSIRGGYEQYF
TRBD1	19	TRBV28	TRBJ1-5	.	TGTGCCAGCAGTTTAAGTGGGACAGGGCTCTTTTTGAGCAATCAGCCCCAGCATTTT	CASSLSGTGLFLSNQPQHF
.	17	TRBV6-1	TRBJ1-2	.	TGTGCCAGCAGTGAAATGGGACTTCTACGCGGAAACTATGGCTACACCTTC	CASSEMGLLRGNYGYTF
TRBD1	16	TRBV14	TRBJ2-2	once	TGTGCCAGCAGCCTCCTACAGGGGATAGGAACCGGGGAGCTGTTTTTT	CASSLLQGIGTGELFF
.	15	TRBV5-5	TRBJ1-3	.	TGTGCCAGCAGCTTCGGGCAGGGCTCTGGAAACACCATATATTTT	CASSFGQGSGNTIYF
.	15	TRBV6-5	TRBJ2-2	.	TGTGCCAGCACTCCCGTGGACACTTTCACCGGGGAGCTGTTTTTT	CASTPVDTFTGELFF
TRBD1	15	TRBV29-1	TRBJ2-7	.	TGCAGCGTTGAATTCGCACAGGGGGCTCGGCGCGAGCAGTACTTC	CSVEFAQGARREQYF
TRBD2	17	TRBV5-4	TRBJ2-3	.	TGTGCCAGCAGCTTGGGGGGACTAGCGGGAAATACAGATACGCAGTATTTT	CASSLGGLAGNTDTQYF
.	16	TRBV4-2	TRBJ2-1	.	TGTGCCAGCAGTTTCGAGGGAGGTTTTCCCTACAATGAGCAGTTCTTC	CASSFEGGFPYNEQFF
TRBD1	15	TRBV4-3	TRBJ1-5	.	TGCGCCAGCAGCCAAGAAACGGACAGGGCCCAGCCCCAGCATTTT	CASSQETDRAQPQHF
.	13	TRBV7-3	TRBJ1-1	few	TGTGCCAGCAGCTTAGCGGGGAACACTGAAGCTTTCTTT	CASSLAGNTEAFF
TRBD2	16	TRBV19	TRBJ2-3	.	TGTGCCAGTAGTTTGGGGCTAGCGGCTAGCACAGATACGCAGTATTTT	CASSLGLAASTDTQYF
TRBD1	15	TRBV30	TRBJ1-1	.	TGTGCCTGGTCACGCCGACAGGGGATGAACACTGAAGCTTTCTTT	CAWSRRQGMNTEAFF
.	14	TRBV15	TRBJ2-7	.	TGTGCCACCAGCAGAGTGGAGGGCCTATACGAGCAGTACTTC	CATSRVEGLYEQYF
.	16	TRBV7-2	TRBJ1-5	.	TGTGCCAGCAGCTTATCCCGACTCTTAGGGGATCAGCCCCAGCATTTT	CASSLSRLLGDQPQHF
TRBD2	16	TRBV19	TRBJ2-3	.	TGTGCCAGTACGAAAGCGGGAGAAATGTTAGGAGATACGCAGTATTTT	CASTKAGEMLGDTQYF
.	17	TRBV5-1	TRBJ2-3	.	TGCGCCAGCAGCCCGAGCTTCAGCGGAGGGGGCACAGATACGCAGTATTTT	CASSPSFSGGGTDTQYF
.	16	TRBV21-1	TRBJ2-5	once	TGTGCCAGCAGCAAAGCAGAGGGACTAGCTCGGGAGACCCAGTACTTC	CASSKAEGLARETQYF
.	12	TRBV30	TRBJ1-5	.	TGTGCCGGGGGGGAGGGCAATCAGCCCCAGCATTTT	CAGGEGNQPQHF
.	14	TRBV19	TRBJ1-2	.	TGTGCCAGCCTAAAACCCTCCAGCGGCTATGGCTACACCTTC	CASLKPSSGYGYTF
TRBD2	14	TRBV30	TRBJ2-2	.	TGTGCCTGGAGTGCCGGGACTAGCGGAGCGGCGCTGTTTTTT	CAWSAGTSGAALFF
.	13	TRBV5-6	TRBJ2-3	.	TGTGCCAGCAGCTCGGGCGGGATGTATACGCAGTATTTT	CASSSGGMYTQYF
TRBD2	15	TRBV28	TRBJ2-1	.	TGTGCCAGCAGTTCCCCTGGGAGGGCCTGGAATGAGCAGTTCTTC	CASSSPGRAWNEQFF
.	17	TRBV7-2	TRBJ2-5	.	TGTGCCAGCAGCCCCCGTCCGGAGCGGGTTATACAAGAGACCCAGTACTTC	CASSPRPERVIQETQYF
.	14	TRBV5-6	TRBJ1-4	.	TGTGCCAGCAGCTTGTGGCCGACTAATGAAAAACTGTTTTTT	CASSLWPTNEKLFF
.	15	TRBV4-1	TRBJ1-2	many	TGCGCCAGCAGCCACGCAGTTTGGGAGGACTATGGCTACACCTTC	CASSHAVWEDYGYTF
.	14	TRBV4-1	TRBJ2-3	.	TGCGCCAGCAGCCACCGCACCCGGACAGATACGCAGTATTTT	CASSHRTRTDTQYF
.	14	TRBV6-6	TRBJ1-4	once	TGTGCCAGCAACGATCTGAGTTCTAATGAAAAACTGTTTTTT	CASNDLSSNEKLFF
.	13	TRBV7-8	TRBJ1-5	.	TGTGCCAGCAGCTTACTAACTAATCAGCCCCAGCATTTT	CASSLLTNQPQHF
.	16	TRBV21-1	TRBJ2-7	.	TGTGCCAGCAGGAAAGGTAGGGGGGGCGAAGTGTCCGAGCAGTACTTC	CASRKGRGGEVSEQYF
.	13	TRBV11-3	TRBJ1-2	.	TGTGCCAGCAGCAGAGGACAGTACTATGGCTACACCTTC	CASSRGQYYGYTF
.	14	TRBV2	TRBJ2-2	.	TGTGCCAGCAGTGAAGGGCACCTCACCGGGGAGCTGTTTTTT	CASSEGHLTGELFF
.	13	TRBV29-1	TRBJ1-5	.	TGCAGCGTTGAAGTTCAGAGCAATCAGCCCCAGCATTTT	CSVEVQSNQPQHF
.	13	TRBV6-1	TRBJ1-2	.	TGTGCCAGCAGGCTGGCCACGAACTATGGCTACACCTTC	CASRLATNYGYTF
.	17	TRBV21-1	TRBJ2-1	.	TGTGCCAGCAGTCTCAACAGGGGCGCCCTCTCCTACAATGAGCAGTTCTTC	CASSLNRGALSYNEQFF
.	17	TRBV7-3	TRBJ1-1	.	TGTGCCAGCAGCGCCGGGGGGTTCGGACGGGCGAACACTGAAGCTTTCTTT	CASSAGGFGRANTEAFF